The sequence of this T cell receptor (beta chain) was determined in a study of CD8+ T cells in alopecia areata listed by TCRdb under 2018. Looking at the study overall: Treated patients were enrolled in an open-label pilot trial of oral tofacitinib at 5 to 10 mg twice daily for moderate-to-severe alopecia areata. Tofacitinib was administered for 6 to 18 months, and 6 months of follow-up off drug were then conducted to assess delayed response and recurrence. In treated patients, disease severity was measured using the SALT score, which gives the percentage of scalp surface area affected. In both human patients and the C3H/HeJ mouse model, the study applied high-throughput TCRbeta sequencing to look at T cell clonal expansion in alopecia areata. Scalp tissue and sorted CD4+ and CD8+ peripheral blood T cells from patchy and totalis/universalis alopecia areata patients and from healthy controls were covered by human TCRbeta sequencing. Biopsies were taken from tofacitinib-treated patients at baseline and at 4 and 24 weeks of treatment, and a later scalp biopsy was taken in several of the tofacitinib-treated patients. Clonality in the scalp was compared among normal scalp (n=4), patchy alopecia areata scalp (n=8), and alopecia totalis/universalis scalp (n=8). RNA was extracted with the PAXgene miRNA kit for fixed scalp, the miRNeasy kit for PBMCs, and the RNeasy kit for mouse skin. TCRbeta CDR3 regions were amplified by immunoSEQ multiplex PCR using 35 Vbeta forward and 13 Jbeta reverse primers. Findings and caveats that apply to the study as a whole: Unlike mouse skin, which is dominated by gammadelta T cells, normal human skin has resident alphabeta T cells that are also sequenced, and this complicates analysis of the scalp TCR repertoire. Compared with mice, TCR sequences shared between patients were less clear, possibly partly because of HLA diversity across the patient population. Because the treated cohort was small and had just a single nonresponder, larger studies are needed to establish links between baseline CD8+ expansion and response. Compared with normal scalp, lesional scalp had higher clonality and more expanded CD8+ clones, particularly in alopecia totalis/universalis, a pattern that suggests antigenic drive. Tofacitinib significantly lowered scalp clonality and the number of expanded CD8+ clones among the top 100 scalp clones. Many expanded lesional clones persisted in scalp and blood during tofacitinib treatment, which may partly explain relapse after stopping treatment.

This specimen's treatment or condition label, per the study, means: oral pan-JAK inhibitor, 5-10 mg twice daily. Lesional scalp punch biopsies and peripheral blood were obtained from alopecia areata patients. PBMCs were isolated by density centrifugation and stained for CD3, CD4 and CD8, after which CD4+ and CD8+ T cells were sorted on a FACSAria. The library was generated by the immunoSEQ multiplex PCR assay. To provide template for TCR sequencing, every sample had RNA extracted and reverse transcribed into cDNA. SuperScript III was used for first-strand cDNA synthesis, primed with a 2:1 mix of oligo-dT and random hexamers. Amplification bias was assessed with a synthetic immune receptor repertoire, and residual bias was removed computationally. From the authors' description of their analysis: Raw reads were preprocessed to remove errors, and CDR3 was defined by IMGT conventions from the conserved cysteine to phenylalanine. To get clonality, Shannon entropy was normalized by log2 of the number of productive unique TCRs and the result was subtracted from 1. Scalp TCRbeta sequences were cross-referenced with sorted blood CD4 and CD8 repertoires so that the CD4 or CD8 identity of scalp clones could be inferred. The clones in this table, taken by TCRdb from immuneACCESS, are in-frame only. Not every clone is retained; where verified, under half of the shortfall comes from an unresolved V gene, and the cause of the rest is unknown. The V and J calls and clone size were taken over from that table, and D and trimming were inferred from the DNA. Counted in this sample were hundreds of thousands of clones; roughly three fifths of them appeared once. In total, the top ten clones hold 0.95% to 1.5% of the sample.

This clone was seen only once. Its antigen is still unknown. No base quality information exists; no much larger clone differs at one position. The germline ends are 7 bases apart after V is trimmed by 0 bases and J by 4 bases. The CDR3 covers 13 residues, taking in both the cysteine and the phenylalanine. This entry keeps only the CDR3 DNA: 39 bases, framed from base 1. The germline V gene specifies SGHRS as CDR1 and YFSETQ as CDR2. The receptor's source is a human donor with alopecia areata. Recombination linked TRBV5-1 to TRBJ2-5; the D gene identity is not certain. The sample here was CD4+ T cells sorted from blood, taken between weeks 43 and 45, from a patient treated with tofacitinib. The base sequence is TGCGCCAGCAGCTTGGGGCGTGCAGAGACCCAGTACTTC. Translated, it reads CASSLGRAETQYF.